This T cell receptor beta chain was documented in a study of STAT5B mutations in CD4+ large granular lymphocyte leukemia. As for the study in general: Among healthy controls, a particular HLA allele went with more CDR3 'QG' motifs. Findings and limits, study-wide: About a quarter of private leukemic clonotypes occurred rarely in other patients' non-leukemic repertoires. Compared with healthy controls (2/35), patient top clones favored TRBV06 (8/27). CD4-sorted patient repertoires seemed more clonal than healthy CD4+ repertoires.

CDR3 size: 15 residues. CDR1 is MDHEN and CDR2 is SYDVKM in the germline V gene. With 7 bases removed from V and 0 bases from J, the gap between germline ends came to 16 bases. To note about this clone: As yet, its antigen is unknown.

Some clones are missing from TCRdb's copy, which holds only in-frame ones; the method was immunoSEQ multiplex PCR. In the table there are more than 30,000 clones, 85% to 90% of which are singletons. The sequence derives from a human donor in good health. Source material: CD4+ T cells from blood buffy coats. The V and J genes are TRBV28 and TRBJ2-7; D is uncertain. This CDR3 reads CASMAGPDLSYEQYF. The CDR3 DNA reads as TGTGCCAGCATGGCAGGACCTGACCTCTCCTACGAGCAGTACTTC. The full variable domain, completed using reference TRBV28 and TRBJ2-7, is DVKVTQSSRYLVKRTGEKVFLECVQDMDHENMFWYRQDPGLGLRLIYFSYDVKMKEKGDIPEGYSVSREKKERFSLILESASTNQTSMYLCASMAGPDLSYEQYFGPGTRLTVT.